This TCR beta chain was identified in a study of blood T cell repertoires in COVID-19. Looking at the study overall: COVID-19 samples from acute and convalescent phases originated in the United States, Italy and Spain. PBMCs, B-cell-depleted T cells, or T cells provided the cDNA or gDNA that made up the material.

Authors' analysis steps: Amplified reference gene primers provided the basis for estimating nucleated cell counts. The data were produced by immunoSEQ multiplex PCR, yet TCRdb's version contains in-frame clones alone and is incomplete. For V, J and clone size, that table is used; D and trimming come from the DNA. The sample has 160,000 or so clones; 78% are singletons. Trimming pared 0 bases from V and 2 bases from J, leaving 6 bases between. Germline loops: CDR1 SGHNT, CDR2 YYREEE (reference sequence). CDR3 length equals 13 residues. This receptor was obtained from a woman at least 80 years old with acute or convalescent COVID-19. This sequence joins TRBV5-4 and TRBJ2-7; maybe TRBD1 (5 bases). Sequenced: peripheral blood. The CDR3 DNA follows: TGTGCCAGCAGCTTGGACAGGACCTACGAGCAGTACTTC. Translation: CASSLDRTYEQYF.